One and the same sample provided the 22 T cell receptor beta chains below, sequenced in a study of OX40 agonist ivuxolimab in advanced cancers. Data came from immunoSEQ multiplex PCR; TCRdb stores just in-frame clones and leaves some out. Of roughly 100,000 clones listed, roughly nine tenths were seen once; the top ten hold 3.4%. Sample: CD4+ or CD8+ T cells sorted from blood, taken in a trial of the OX40 agonist ivuxolimab. Receptors originate from an adult with an advanced solid tumor such as melanoma, head and neck, liver or kidney cancer.

The chain carries TRBV4-1 and TRBJ2-1, with TRBD2 matching over 9 bases. This CDR3 contains 16 residues. Germline V gene lookup returns CDR1 MGHRA and CDR2 YSYEKL. J gave up 8 bases and V 0 bases, and 8 bases lay outside the gene matches. CDR3 DNA sequence: TGCGCCAGCAGCCAAGATATCAGCGGGAGGCTGGATGAGCAGTTCTTC. Its protein is CASSQDISGRLDEQFF.

The genes are TRBV10-2 and TRBJ1-2; no clear D. The CDR3 totals 13 residues. V was trimmed by 0 bases and J by 2 bases, leaving 4 bases between them. The germline V gene has CDR1 WSHSY and CDR2 SAAADI. This CDR3 is CASSESRNYGYTF. The CDR3 region has the DNA TGCGCCAGCAGTGAGTCGAGGAACTATGGCTACACCTTC.

This clone was recorded a few times. This sequence joins TRBV19 and TRBJ2-3; D is unresolved. The CDR3 consists of 14 residues. Trimming shortened V by 5 bases and J by 6 bases, and 15 bases separated the two germline ends. Germline CDR1 is LNHDA and CDR2 is SQIVND (reference sequence). DNA for the CDR3: TGTGCCAGTAGTTCCCGCAGTATAGGGGATACGCAGTATTTT. It yields the protein CASSSRSIGDTQYF.

This clone was seen once. This sequence joins TRBV7-6 and TRBJ1-4; D perhaps matches TRBD1 (5 bases). V was shortened by 1 base and J by 7 bases, with 13 bases between the two germline ends. Per germline, CDR1 SGHVS and CDR2 FNYEAQ. The CDR3 is made up of 15 amino acids. This CDR3 reads CASSLGGRGGEKLFF. CDR3 DNA sequence: TGTGCCAGCAGCTTAGGGGGACGGGGAGGTGAAAAACTGTTTTTT.

The rearrangement joins TRBV5-4 to TRBJ1-1; 11 bases agree with TRBD1. With 4 bases clipped from V and 3 bases from J, the junction kept 5 bases outside the gene matches. The germline V gene encodes CDR1 SGHNT and CDR2 YYREEE (reference sequence). The CDR3 has 15 residues. CDR3 amino acids: CASSPGQGDHTEAFF. The CDR3 DNA follows: TGTGCCAGCAGCCCGGGACAGGGGGATCACACTGAAGCTTTCTTT. Full variable domain (missing parts from reference TRBV5-4 and TRBJ1-1): ETGVTQSPTHLIKTRGQQVTLRCSSQSGHNTVSWYQQALGQGPQFIFQYYREEENGRGNFPPRFSGLQFPNYSSELNVNALELDDSALYLCASSPGQGDHTEAFFGQGTRLTVV.

The genes are TRBV27 and TRBJ2-1, with 7 positions matching TRBD1. Germline trimming cut 5 bases from V and 5 bases from J; bases unmatched to any gene: 3. The V gene's germline CDR1 is MNHEY and CDR2 SMNVEV (reference sequence). CDR3 length: 13 amino acids. The CDR3 reads CASSQDRDNEQFF. CDR3 in DNA: TGTGCCAGCAGTCAAGACAGGGACAATGAGCAGTTCTTC.

This clone has just a few counts. This chain joins TRBV7-6 and TRBJ1-1; TRBD1 aligns across 8 bases. CDR3 length equals 14 residues. Germline CDR1 SGHVS, CDR2 FNYEAQ. With 5 bases clipped from V and 7 bases from J, the junction kept 9 bases outside the gene matches. CDR3 residues: CASSVGTGNLEAFF. In DNA form, the CDR3 reads TGTGCCAGCAGCGTCGGGACAGGAAACCTTGAAGCTTTCTTT.

V and J are TRBV28 and TRBJ1-5; D possibly corresponds to TRBD1 (6 bases). Per the germline V gene, CDR1 is MDHEN and CDR2 is SYDVKM. The CDR3 contains 15 residues. V was pared by 1 base and J by 5 bases, with 12 bases between. The CDR3 DNA sequence: TGTGCCAGCAGTTTATTGGGGGGGCAGGATCAGCCCCAGCATTTT. Protein sequence: CASSLLGGQDQPQHF.

This clone came up once. The V gene is TRBV27, the J gene TRBJ2-1; possibly TRBD1 or TRBD2 for D (5 bases each). The CDR3 totals 14 residues. Germline V gives CDR1 MNHEY, CDR2 SMNVEV (reference sequence). V was pared by 6 bases and J by 3 bases, with 12 bases between. CDR3 in amino acids: CASSSGAGYNEQFF. The CDR3 DNA reads TGTGCCAGCAGCTCCGGGGCTGGCTACAATGAGCAGTTCTTC.

This chain joins TRBV5-8 and TRBJ2-5; no definite D call. Trimming left V 7 bases short and J 1 base short, with 2 bases between. Germline V gene lookup returns CDR1 SGHTS and CDR2 YDEGEE. This CDR3 spans 10 amino acids. CDR3 DNA sequence: TGTGCCAGCTCCCAAGAGACCCAGTACTTC. Protein: CASSQETQYF.

The genes are TRBV7-9 and TRBJ2-7, with TRBD2 identical over 9 bases. The CDR3 is 16 amino acids. V lost 4 bases, J lost 5 bases, and 12 bases stayed unmatched. The germline V gene encodes CDR1 SEHNR and CDR2 FQNEAQ (reference sequence). CDR3 DNA sequence: TGTGCCAGCAGCTCCCAAGTGGTAGCGGGAGTAAACGAGCAGTACTTC. Translating it yields CASSSQVVAGVNEQYF.

This CDR3 is CASSEIRGVVQRDEQFF. The DNA of the CDR3 is TGTGCCAGCAGTGAAATTCGAGGGGTTGTACAACGGGATGAGCAGTTCTTC. The rearrangement joins TRBV2 to TRBJ2-1, with D possibly being TRBD1 or TRBD2 (5 bases each). CDR3 length: 17 residues. V lost 2 bases and J 8 bases, leaving 22 bases between the germline ends. The germline V gene encodes CDR1 SNHLY and CDR2 FYNNEI.

This chain joins TRBV4-3 and TRBJ2-3; 7 bases align to TRBD2. V was clipped by 0 bases and J by 3 bases; unmatched bases: 9. The CDR3 extends over 17 amino acids. CDR1 and CDR2 from the germline V gene are LGHNA and YSLEER. CDR3 nucleotides: TGCGCCAGCAGCCAAGAAAGTCTCGGCGGGGGAACAGATACGCAGTATTTT. Protein sequence: CASSQESLGGGTDTQYF.

This chain uses TRBV13 with TRBJ1-2; 7 nucleotides match TRBD1. The germline V gene encodes CDR1 PRHDT and CDR2 FYEKMQ (reference sequence). The CDR3 has 14 amino acids. After removal of 3 bases from V and 6 bases from J, the junction contained 7 bases not matched to a gene. The CDR3 loop is CASSFPGQIDGYTF. For the CDR3, the DNA is TGTGCCAGCAGCTTTCCGGGACAGATAGATGGCTACACCTTC.

V is TRBV27 and J is TRBJ2-2, with TRBD1 as a possible D gene (5 bases). The germline gives CDR1 MNHEY, CDR2 SMNVEV (reference sequence). The V gene lost 6 bases and the J gene lost 0 bases, with 11 bases spanning the gap. This CDR3 is 15 amino acids long. The DNA of the CDR3 is TGTGCCAGCAGACCTGACAGATCGAACACCGGGGAGCTGTTTTTT. Protein sequence: CASRPDRSNTGELFF.

In regard to this clone: Other DNA variants within this sample encode the same CDR3. The chain links TRBV5-1 to TRBJ1-1; a weak D match, TRBD1 (5 bases). Trimming left V 2 bases short and J 8 bases short, with 7 bases between. The CDR3 totals 11 residues. Germline V gene data show CDR1 as SGHRS and CDR2 as YFSETQ. CDR3 in amino acids: CASSFGTEAFF. DNA for the CDR3: TGCGCCAGCAGCTTCGGGACGGAAGCTTTCTTT.

The chain is built from TRBV9 and TRBJ1-1; D remains unclear. V was clipped by 4 bases and J by 1 base, with 8 bases between them. This CDR3 has 13 amino acids. Germline loops: CDR1 SGDLS, CDR2 YYNGEE. The CDR3 nucleotides are TGTGCCAGCAGCTTGGAAGGGAACACTGAAGCTTTCTTT. It codes for CASSLEGNTEAFF. Looking up the rest from reference TRBV9 and TRBJ1-1 gives the full variable domain: DSGVTQTPKHLITATGQRVTLRCSPRSGDLSVYWYQQSLDQGLQFLIQYYNGEERAKGNILERFSAQQFPDLHSELNLSSLELGDSALYFCASSLEGNTEAFFGQGTRLTVV.

This clone was picked up a small number of times. The chain recombines TRBV19 with TRBJ1-2; D gene uncertain. Germline V gene data show CDR1 as LNHDA and CDR2 as SQIVND (reference sequence). V was pared by 7 bases and J by 4 bases, with 16 bases between. This CDR3 contains 14 residues. The DNA of the CDR3 is TGTGCCAGTACCATAGGGAGAAGTTTCTATGGCTACACCTTC. Translated: CASTIGRSFYGYTF.

This clone was counted once. V usage is TRBV7-9 and J usage is TRBJ1-1; 9 bases map to TRBD1. The length of the CDR3 is 12 residues. The germline CDR1 and CDR2 sequences are SEHNR and FQNEAQ (reference sequence). With V trimmed by 10 bases and J by 11 bases, 11 bases remained unmatched. CDR3 bases: TGTGCCACCCGACTAAGGACAGGGGAGGCTTTCTTT. Protein product: CATRLRTGEAFF.

This chain uses TRBV5-6 with TRBJ2-7; D may be TRBD1 or TRBD2 (5 bases each). The CDR3 extends over 15 amino acids. Germline V gene sequence: CDR1 SGHDT, CDR2 YYEEEE. Trimming cost V 4 bases and J 3 bases, with 17 bases left between them. The CDR3 reads CASSPAPGQNYEQYF. DNA of the CDR3: TGTGCCAGCAGCCCAGCACCGGGGCAGAACTACGAGCAGTACTTC.

The rearrangement links TRBV27 to TRBJ2-7; D unclear. The CDR3 has 13 amino acids. Germline loops: CDR1 MNHEY, CDR2 SMNVEV (reference sequence). Trimming cost V 3 bases and J 4 bases, with 10 bases left between them. The CDR3 sequence is CASSFRIQYEQYF. Written as DNA, the CDR3 is TGTGCCAGCAGTTTCCGGATCCAATACGAGCAGTACTTC.

The rearrangement uses TRBV6-6 and TRBJ1-2; 9 bases align to TRBD1. Trimming removed 5 bases from V and 3 bases from J; junction bases left unmatched: 7. Looked up from germline, CDR1 is MNHNY and CDR2 is SVGAGI (reference sequence). This CDR3 region has 15 residues. The CDR3 region is CASSPPGQGYYGYTF. The CDR3 DNA follows: TGTGCCAGCAGTCCCCCGGGACAGGGATACTATGGCTACACCTTC.